This is a list of T cell receptor beta chains from one sample in a study of Ad26.COV2.S vaccination and SARS-CoV-2 variants. Method: immunoSEQ multiplex PCR; TCRdb's copy keeps in-frame clones and lacks some. The data contain around 320,000 clones, 85% of them seen just once; the ten biggest clones take up around 2.2%. This specimen was peripheral blood, taken in a trial of Ad26.COV2.S vaccine versus placebo. The receptors originated from a person aged 18-65 years who received the Ad26.COV2.S COVID-19 vaccine or a placebo. Each CDR3 is given with its conserved first and last residue. D genes are given only for firm matches. Not all rows give a size; the values are once, few, many and, for expanded clones, a class.

CDR3nt | CDR3aa | d_gene | len | j_gene | v_gene | abundance
TGTGCCAGCACTCAGTGGGGAGATGGCTACACCTTC | CASTQWGDGYTF | . | 12 | TRBJ1-2 | TRBV28 | .
TGTGTAGCAGGGGCTACAACTAATGAAAAACTGTTTTTT | CVAGATTNEKLFF | . | 13 | TRBJ1-4 | TRBV28 | .
TGTGCCAGCAGTGATGTTGGGGTTAGCAATCAGCCCCAGCATTTT | CASSDVGVSNQPQHF | . | 15 | TRBJ1-5 | TRBV6-1 | .
TGCGCCAGCAGCCAAGCCCGACTAGCGGGGCCAAACATTCAGTACTTC | CASSQARLAGPNIQYF | TRBD2 | 16 | TRBJ2-4 | TRBV4-1 | .
TGTGCCAGCAGCTTAAGTAGGACAGCTCTCCAAGCTTTCTTT | CASSLSRTALQAFF | . | 14 | TRBJ1-1 | TRBV7-3 | .
TGTGCCAGCAGTTTATATCACGCGGCGGGGGGCTCCCAAGATACGCAGTATTTT | CASSLYHAAGGSQDTQYF | TRBD2 | 18 | TRBJ2-3 | TRBV28 | .
TGTGCCAGCAGTGTTTTGCACGAGCAGTACTTC | CASSVLHEQYF | . | 11 | TRBJ2-7 | TRBV2 | few
TGTGCCAGCGGATTTCCCCCAGGGGGGTGGAATGGCTACACCTTC | CASGFPPGGWNGYTF | TRBD1 | 15 | TRBJ1-2 | TRBV27 | .
TGTGCCAGCAGTTCTGAGGGAAGAGGCTACACCTTC | CASSSEGRGYTF | . | 12 | TRBJ1-2 | TRBV12-3/TRBV12-4 | .
TGTGCCAGCACGCAGAACCCAAACACCATATATTTT | CASTQNPNTIYF | . | 12 | TRBJ1-3 | TRBV2 | once
TGTGCCAGCAGTCTGCGGGGCGACAGTCGTTACGAGCAGTACTTC | CASSLRGDSRYEQYF | . | 15 | TRBJ2-7 | TRBV11-2 | .
TGTGCCAGCAGTTTGGGGGTTCGGACTGAAGCTTTCTTT | CASSLGVRTEAFF | . | 13 | TRBJ1-1 | TRBV12-3/TRBV12-4 | .
TGTGCCAGCAGCGAAACTAGCATACAAGAGACCCAGTACTTC | CASSETSIQETQYF | . | 14 | TRBJ2-5 | TRBV2 | few
TGTGCCAGCAGCTTAAGCGGGCGGAGTAATTCACCCCTCCACTTT | CASSLSGRSNSPLHF | . | 15 | TRBJ1-6 | TRBV7-3 | .
TGTGCCAGCAGTTTACAGGGAGGGCTGAACACTGAAGCTTTCTTT | CASSLQGGLNTEAFF | . | 15 | TRBJ1-1 | TRBV27 | .
TGCGCCAGCAGCGGAGGGGACAGGATACAGACTGGCTACACCTTC | CASSGGDRIQTGYTF | TRBD1 | 15 | TRBJ1-2 | TRBV5-1 | .
TGTGCCAGCAGCTTACCGGGGACCTCTACTGTCGAGCAGTACTTC | CASSLPGTSTVEQYF | . | 15 | TRBJ2-7 | TRBV11-2 | once
TGTGCCAGCAGTCCAGGGACAGGCTACACCTTC | CASSPGTGYTF | . | 11 | TRBJ1-2 | TRBV2 | once
TGTGCCAGCGGCGTAGGCAATCAGCCCCAGCATTTT | CASGVGNQPQHF | . | 12 | TRBJ1-5 | TRBV6-5 | .
TGTGCCAGCACTGCAGGGTATAGCAATCAGCCCCAGCATTTT | CASTAGYSNQPQHF | . | 14 | TRBJ1-5 | TRBV6-5 | .
TGTGCCACAGGGGCGCAGCGGGGGGGGACCGGGGAGCTGTTTTTT | CATGAQRGGTGELFF | TRBD2 | 15 | TRBJ2-2 | TRBV2 | .
TGTGCCAGCAGCTTAATTTTAACCAACGGGCACACCGGGGAGCTGTTTTTT | CASSLILTNGHTGELFF | . | 17 | TRBJ2-2 | TRBV7-3 | once
TGTGCCAGCAGCGATCCATTACGCGAGATATACACAGATACGCAGTATTTT | CASSDPLREIYTDTQYF | . | 17 | TRBJ2-3 | TRBV9 | .
TGTGCCACCAGCAGAGACAGGGTTGGTGGAAACACCATATATTTT | CATSRDRVGGNTIYF | . | 15 | TRBJ1-3 | TRBV15 | once
TGTGCCAGCAGCTTGGCCCCTAGCGGGGGGGCTCCCGAGCAGTACTTC | CASSLAPSGGAPEQYF | TRBD2 | 16 | TRBJ2-7 | TRBV5-4 | .
TGTGCCAGCAGCTTGATAAGAGGAGATACGCAGTATTTT | CASSLIRGDTQYF | . | 13 | TRBJ2-3 | TRBV5-4 | .
TGCGCCAGCAGCCCCGAGACAGGTGAAGCTTTCTTT | CASSPETGEAFF | . | 12 | TRBJ1-1 | TRBV5-1 | few
TGTGCCAGCAGCCCCTGGACGGGACACTATGGCTACACCTTC | CASSPWTGHYGYTF | . | 14 | TRBJ1-2 | TRBV11-1 | .
TGCGCCAGCACCTCTAGCGGGGGTACAGATACGCAGTATTTT | CASTSSGGTDTQYF | TRBD2 | 14 | TRBJ2-3 | TRBV10-2 | .
TGTGCCAGCAGCCAAAAGGGTAGGGGGTGGGAGCAGTACTTC | CASSQKGRGWEQYF | . | 14 | TRBJ2-7 | TRBV3-1/TRBV3-2 | .
TGTGCCTGGAGTGTACGTGGGGGGGCCGCCACCGGGGAGCTGTTTTTT | CAWSVRGGAATGELFF | . | 16 | TRBJ2-2 | TRBV30 | .
TGTGCCACCAGCAGAGATCTCGGGGATACGCAGTATTTT | CATSRDLGDTQYF | . | 13 | TRBJ2-3 | TRBV15 | .
TGTGCCAGCCGGCCCAAGTTGGATCAGCCCCAGCATTTT | CASRPKLDQPQHF | . | 13 | TRBJ1-5 | TRBV27 | .
TGTGCCAGCAGCCCCGGCGGGGACACAGATACGCAGTATTTT | CASSPGGDTDTQYF | . | 14 | TRBJ2-3 | TRBV5-4 | .
TGCGCCAGCAGCCTAAGATGGAACACTGAAGCTTTCTTT | CASSLRWNTEAFF | . | 13 | TRBJ1-1 | TRBV5-1 | .
TGCGCCAGCAGCTTGGATGGTGGCAGATCACCCCTCCACTTT | CASSLDGGRSPLHF | . | 14 | TRBJ1-6 | TRBV5-1 | .
TGTGCCAGCAGCTTGGGGGGGTTGGAGACCCAGTACTTC | CASSLGGLETQYF | . | 13 | TRBJ2-5 | TRBV5-4 | .
TGTGCCACCAGCAGAGATTCGGAGGGGATCGACTATGGCTACACCTTC | CATSRDSEGIDYGYTF | . | 16 | TRBJ1-2 | TRBV15 | .
TGCGCCAGCAGGCTCGGGACGCAACTTTGGGGTGAAGCTTTCTTT | CASRLGTQLWGEAFF | . | 15 | TRBJ1-1 | TRBV5-1 | .
TGTGCCAGCAGCAGGTTCGAAGAGTCTGGAAACACCATATATTTT | CASSRFEESGNTIYF | . | 15 | TRBJ1-3 | TRBV11-3 | once
TGTGCCAGTAGTCCCGGACAGCCACAAGAGACCCAGTACTTC | CASSPGQPQETQYF | . | 14 | TRBJ2-5 | TRBV19 | .
TGTGCCATCAAGAGACAGGAAAGAACTGAAGCTTTCTTT | CAIKRQERTEAFF | . | 13 | TRBJ1-1 | TRBV10-3 | .
TGTGCCAGCAGCCAACGGACAGGGTACGAGCAGTACTTC | CASSQRTGYEQYF | TRBD1 | 13 | TRBJ2-7 | TRBV4-2 | once
TGTGCCTGGAGGGTTACCGGGACAGGGAACGAAAAACTGTTTTTT | CAWRVTGTGNEKLFF | TRBD1 | 15 | TRBJ1-4 | TRBV30 | .
TGTGCCAGCAGTGACAGCGGGGGGGGAGTAAATGAGCAGTTCTTC | CASSDSGGGVNEQFF | TRBD2 | 15 | TRBJ2-1 | TRBV6-4 | .
TGTGCCAGCAGCTCGGGGACAGATAATTCACCCCTCCACTTT | CASSSGTDNSPLHF | TRBD1 | 14 | TRBJ1-6 | TRBV4-2 | .
TGCAGCGCTGAGGGATGGGGCAGTTCGATGGATGAGCAGTTCTTC | CSAEGWGSSMDEQFF | . | 15 | TRBJ2-1 | TRBV29-1 | .
TGCAGTGCTAGTTTCCGTCTGCTCTATGGCTACACCTTC | CSASFRLLYGYTF | . | 13 | TRBJ1-2 | TRBV20-1 | .
TGTGCCAGCAGCAAATTTTACCCAACTCCGGGGGACGAGGGGGTAAACATTCAGTACTTC | CASSKFYPTPGDEGVNIQYF | . | 20 | TRBJ2-4 | TRBV6-6 | once
TGCGCCAGCAGCCAAGAGACTAGCGGGGCGACCAGGTACTTC | CASSQETSGATRYF | TRBD2 | 14 | TRBJ2-5 | TRBV4-1 | .
TGTGCCAGCAGGACCACAGGGGATCGTGGCTACACCTTC | CASRTTGDRGYTF | TRBD1 | 13 | TRBJ1-2 | TRBV28 | once
TGCGCCAGCAGCTTGGGTGGGACTCTGGACATTCAGTACTTC | CASSLGGTLDIQYF | . | 14 | TRBJ2-4 | TRBV5-1 | .
TGTGCCAGCAGCGTTGGGGTGACAGGAGCAAACACCGGGGAGCTGTTTTTT | CASSVGVTGANTGELFF | . | 17 | TRBJ2-2 | TRBV9 | .
TGCGCCAGCAGCCTACCCTACGGGACTAGCGGGGGAACAGATACGCAGTATTTT | CASSLPYGTSGGTDTQYF | TRBD2 | 18 | TRBJ2-3 | TRBV4-1 | .